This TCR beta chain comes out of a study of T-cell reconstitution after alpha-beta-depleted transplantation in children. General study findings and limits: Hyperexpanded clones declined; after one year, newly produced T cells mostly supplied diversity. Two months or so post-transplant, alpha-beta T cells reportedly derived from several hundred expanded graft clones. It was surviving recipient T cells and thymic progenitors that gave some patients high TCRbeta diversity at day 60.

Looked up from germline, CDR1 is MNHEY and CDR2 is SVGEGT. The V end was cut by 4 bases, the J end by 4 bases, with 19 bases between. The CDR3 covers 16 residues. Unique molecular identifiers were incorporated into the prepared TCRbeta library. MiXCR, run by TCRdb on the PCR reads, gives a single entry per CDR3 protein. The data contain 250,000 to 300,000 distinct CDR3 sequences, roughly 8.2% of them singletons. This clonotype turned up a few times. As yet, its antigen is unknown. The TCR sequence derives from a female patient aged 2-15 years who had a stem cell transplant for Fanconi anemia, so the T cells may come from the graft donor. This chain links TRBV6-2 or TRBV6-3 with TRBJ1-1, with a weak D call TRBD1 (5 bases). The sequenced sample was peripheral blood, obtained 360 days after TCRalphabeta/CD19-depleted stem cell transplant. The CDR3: CASSLAAGTGSTEAFF. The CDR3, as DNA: TGTGCCAGCAGTTTAGCCGCAGGGACCGGGAGCACTGAAGCTTTCTTT.